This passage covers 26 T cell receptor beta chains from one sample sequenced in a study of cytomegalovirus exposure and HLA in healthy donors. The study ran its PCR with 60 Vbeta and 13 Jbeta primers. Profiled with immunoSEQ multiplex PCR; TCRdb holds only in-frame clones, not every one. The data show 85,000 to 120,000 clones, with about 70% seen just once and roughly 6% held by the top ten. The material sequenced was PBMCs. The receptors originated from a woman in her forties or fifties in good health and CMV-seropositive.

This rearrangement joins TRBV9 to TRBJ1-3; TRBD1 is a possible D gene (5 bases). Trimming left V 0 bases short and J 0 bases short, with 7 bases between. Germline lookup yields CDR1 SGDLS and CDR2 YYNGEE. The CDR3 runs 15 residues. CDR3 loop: CASSVGQRSGNTIYF. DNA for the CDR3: TGTGCCAGCAGCGTAGGACAGCGCTCTGGAAACACCATATATTTT.

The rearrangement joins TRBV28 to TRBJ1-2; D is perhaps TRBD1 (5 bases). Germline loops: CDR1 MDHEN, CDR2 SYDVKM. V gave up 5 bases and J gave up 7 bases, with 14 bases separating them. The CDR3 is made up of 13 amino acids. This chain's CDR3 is CASSLQGWGGYTF. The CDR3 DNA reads TGTGCCAGCAGTCTCCAGGGTTGGGGTGGCTACACCTTC.

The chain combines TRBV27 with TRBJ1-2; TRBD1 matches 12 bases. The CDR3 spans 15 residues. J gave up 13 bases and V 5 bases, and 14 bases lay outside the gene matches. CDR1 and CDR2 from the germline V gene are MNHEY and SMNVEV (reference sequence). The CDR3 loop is CASSLWDRGLSSFTF. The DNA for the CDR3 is TGTGCCAGCAGTCTTTGGGACAGGGGGCTTTCCTCGTTCACCTTC.

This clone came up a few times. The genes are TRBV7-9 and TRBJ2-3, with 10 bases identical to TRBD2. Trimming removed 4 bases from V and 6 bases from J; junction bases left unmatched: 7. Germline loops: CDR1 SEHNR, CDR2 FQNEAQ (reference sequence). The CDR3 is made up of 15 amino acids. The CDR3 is CASSSGLAEGDTQYF. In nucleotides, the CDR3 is TGTGCCAGCAGCTCCGGACTAGCGGAGGGGGATACGCAGTATTTT.

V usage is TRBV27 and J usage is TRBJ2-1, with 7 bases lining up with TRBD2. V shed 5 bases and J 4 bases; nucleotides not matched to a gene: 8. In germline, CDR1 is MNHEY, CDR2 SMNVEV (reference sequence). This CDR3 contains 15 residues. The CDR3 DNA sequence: TGTGCCAGCAGTCCTGGACTAGTCGCGTACAATGAGCAGTTCTTC. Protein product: CASSPGLVAYNEQFF.

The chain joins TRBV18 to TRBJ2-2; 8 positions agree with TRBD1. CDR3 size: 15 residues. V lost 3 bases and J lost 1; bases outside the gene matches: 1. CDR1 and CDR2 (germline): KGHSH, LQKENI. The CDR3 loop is CASSPDRENTGELFF. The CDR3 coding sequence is TGTGCCAGCTCACCGGACAGGGAGAACACCGGGGAGCTGTTTTTT.

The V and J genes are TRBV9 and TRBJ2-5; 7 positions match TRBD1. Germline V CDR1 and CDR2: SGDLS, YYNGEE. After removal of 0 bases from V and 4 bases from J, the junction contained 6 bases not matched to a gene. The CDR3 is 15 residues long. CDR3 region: CASSVGDSARETQYF. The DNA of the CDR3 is TGTGCCAGCAGCGTAGGGGACAGTGCCCGAGAGACCCAGTACTTC.

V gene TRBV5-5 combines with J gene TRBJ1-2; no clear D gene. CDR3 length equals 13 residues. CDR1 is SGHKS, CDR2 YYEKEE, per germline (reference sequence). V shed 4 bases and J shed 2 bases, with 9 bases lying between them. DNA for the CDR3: TGTGCCAGCAGCCAGCAGGAAAACTATGGCTACACCTTC. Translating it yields CASSQQENYGYTF.

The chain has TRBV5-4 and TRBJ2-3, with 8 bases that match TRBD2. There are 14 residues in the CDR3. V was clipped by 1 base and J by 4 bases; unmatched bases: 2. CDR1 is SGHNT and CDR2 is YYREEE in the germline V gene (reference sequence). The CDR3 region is CASSLRGGSDTQYF. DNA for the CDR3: TGTGCCAGCAGCTTGCGCGGGGGGTCAGATACGCAGTATTTT.

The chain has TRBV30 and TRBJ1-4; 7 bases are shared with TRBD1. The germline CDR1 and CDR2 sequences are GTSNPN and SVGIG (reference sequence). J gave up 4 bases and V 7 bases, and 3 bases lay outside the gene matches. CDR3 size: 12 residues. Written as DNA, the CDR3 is TGTGCCTTGACAGGGAATAATGAAAAACTGTTTTTT. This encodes CALTGNNEKLFF.

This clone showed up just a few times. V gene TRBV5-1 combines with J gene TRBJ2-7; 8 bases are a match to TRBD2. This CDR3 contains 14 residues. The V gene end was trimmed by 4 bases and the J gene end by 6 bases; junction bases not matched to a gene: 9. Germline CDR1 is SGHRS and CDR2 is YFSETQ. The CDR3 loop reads CASSPGGARGEQYF. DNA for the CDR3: TGCGCCAGCAGCCCGGGAGGGGCCAGAGGCGAGCAGTACTTC.

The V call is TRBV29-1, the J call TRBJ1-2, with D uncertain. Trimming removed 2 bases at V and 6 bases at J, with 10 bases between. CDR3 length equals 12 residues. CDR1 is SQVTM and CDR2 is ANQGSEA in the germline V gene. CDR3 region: CSVEWGVHGYTF. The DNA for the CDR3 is TGCAGCGTTGAATGGGGAGTACATGGCTACACCTTC.

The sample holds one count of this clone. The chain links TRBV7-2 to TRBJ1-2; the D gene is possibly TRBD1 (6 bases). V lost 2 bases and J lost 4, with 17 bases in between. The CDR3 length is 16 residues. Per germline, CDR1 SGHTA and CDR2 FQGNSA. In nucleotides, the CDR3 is TGTGCCAGCAGCTTATCCCCCATGGACAGCCGCTATGGCTACACCTTC. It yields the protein CASSLSPMDSRYGYTF.

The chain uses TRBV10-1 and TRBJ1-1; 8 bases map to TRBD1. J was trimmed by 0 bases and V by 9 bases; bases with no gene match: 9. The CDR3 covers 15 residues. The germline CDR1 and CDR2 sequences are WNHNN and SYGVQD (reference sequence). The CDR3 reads CARPGQASLNTEAFF. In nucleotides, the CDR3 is TGCGCCAGACCGGGACAGGCTTCCCTGAACACTGAAGCTTTCTTT.

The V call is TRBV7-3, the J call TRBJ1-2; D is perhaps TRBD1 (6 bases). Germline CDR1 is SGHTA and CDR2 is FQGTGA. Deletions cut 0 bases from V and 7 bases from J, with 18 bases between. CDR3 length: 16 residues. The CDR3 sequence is CASSLTAVTGLGGYTF. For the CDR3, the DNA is TGTGCCAGCAGCTTAACCGCCGTTACAGGGCTAGGTGGCTACACCTTC.

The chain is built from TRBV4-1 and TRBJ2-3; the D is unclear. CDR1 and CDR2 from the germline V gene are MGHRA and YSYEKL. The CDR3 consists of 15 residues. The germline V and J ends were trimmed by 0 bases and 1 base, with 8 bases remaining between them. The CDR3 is CASSQEGRGTDTQYF. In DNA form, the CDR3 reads TGCGCCAGCAGCCAAGAGGGTCGGGGCACAGATACGCAGTATTTT.

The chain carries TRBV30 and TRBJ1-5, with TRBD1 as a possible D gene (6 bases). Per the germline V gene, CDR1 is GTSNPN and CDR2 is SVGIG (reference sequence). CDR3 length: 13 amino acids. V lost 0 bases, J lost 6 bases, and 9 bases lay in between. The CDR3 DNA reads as TGTGCCTGGAGTGTAAACAGGGCTCAGCCCCAGCATTTT. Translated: CAWSVNRAQPQHF.

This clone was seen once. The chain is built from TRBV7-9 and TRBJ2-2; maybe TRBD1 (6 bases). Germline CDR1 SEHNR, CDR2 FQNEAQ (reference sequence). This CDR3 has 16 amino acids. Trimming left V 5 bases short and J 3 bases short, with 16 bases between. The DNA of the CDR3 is TGTGCCAGCAGCCCACAAACAGGGTTTGACACCGGGGAGCTGTTTTTT. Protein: CASSPQTGFDTGELFF. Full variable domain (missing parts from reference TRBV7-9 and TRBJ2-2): DTGVSQNPRHKITKRGQNVTFRCDPISEHNRLYWYRQTLGQGPEFLTYFQNEAQLEKSRLLSDRFSAERPKGSFSTLEIQRTEQGDSAMYLCASSPQTGFDTGELFFGEGSRLTVL.

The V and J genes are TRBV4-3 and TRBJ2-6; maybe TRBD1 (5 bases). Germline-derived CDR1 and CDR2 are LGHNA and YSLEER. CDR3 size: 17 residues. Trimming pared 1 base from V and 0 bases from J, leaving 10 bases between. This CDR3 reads CASSQARQFSGANVLTF. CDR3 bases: TGCGCCAGCAGCCAAGCGAGACAGTTCTCTGGGGCCAACGTCCTGACTTTC.

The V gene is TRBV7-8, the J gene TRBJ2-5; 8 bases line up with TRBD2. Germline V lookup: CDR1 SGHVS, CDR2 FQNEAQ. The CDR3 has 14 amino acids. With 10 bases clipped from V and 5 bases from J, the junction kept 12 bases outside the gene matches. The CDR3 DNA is TGTGCCATCCGCGGATGGACTAGCATGGAGACCCAGTACTTC. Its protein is CAIRGWTSMETQYF.

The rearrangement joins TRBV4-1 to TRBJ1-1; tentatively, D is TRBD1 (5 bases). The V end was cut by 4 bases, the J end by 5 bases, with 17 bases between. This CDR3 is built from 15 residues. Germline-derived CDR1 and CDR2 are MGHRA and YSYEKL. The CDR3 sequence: CASSPNRFSITEAFF. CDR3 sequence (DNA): TGCGCCAGCAGCCCTAACAGGTTCTCGATTACTGAAGCTTTCTTT.

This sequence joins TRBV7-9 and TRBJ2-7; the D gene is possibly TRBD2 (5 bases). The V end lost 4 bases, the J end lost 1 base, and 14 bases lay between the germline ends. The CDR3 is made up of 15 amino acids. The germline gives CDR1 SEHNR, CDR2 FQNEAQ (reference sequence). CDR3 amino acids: CASSSGPRGSYEQYF. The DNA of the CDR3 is TGTGCCAGCAGCTCTGGACCCCGGGGATCCTACGAGCAGTACTTC.

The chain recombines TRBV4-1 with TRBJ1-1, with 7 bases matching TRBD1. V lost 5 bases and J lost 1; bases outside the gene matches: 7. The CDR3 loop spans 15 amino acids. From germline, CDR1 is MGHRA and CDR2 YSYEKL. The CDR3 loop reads CASSTRQGWNTEAFF. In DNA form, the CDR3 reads TGCGCCAGCAGCACGCGACAGGGCTGGAACACTGAAGCTTTCTTT.

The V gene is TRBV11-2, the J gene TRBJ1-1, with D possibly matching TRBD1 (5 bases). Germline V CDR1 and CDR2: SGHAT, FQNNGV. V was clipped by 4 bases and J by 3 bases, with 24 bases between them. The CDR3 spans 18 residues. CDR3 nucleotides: TGTGCCAGCAGCTCCGGGACTGTAGATGGAGTAGGGGACACTGAAGCTTTCTTT. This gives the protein CASSSGTVDGVGDTEAFF.

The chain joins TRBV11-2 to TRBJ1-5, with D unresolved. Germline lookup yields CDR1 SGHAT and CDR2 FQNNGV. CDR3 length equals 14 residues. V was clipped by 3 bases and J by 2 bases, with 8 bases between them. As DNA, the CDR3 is TGTGCCAGCAGCTTGGGAGCCCGCAATCAGCCCCAGCATTTT. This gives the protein CASSLGARNQPQHF.

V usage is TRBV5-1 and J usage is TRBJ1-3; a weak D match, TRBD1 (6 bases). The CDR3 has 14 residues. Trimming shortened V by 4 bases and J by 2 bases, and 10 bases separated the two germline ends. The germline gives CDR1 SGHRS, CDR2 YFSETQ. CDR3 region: CASSPGAAGNTIYF. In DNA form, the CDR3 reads TGCGCCAGCAGCCCAGGGGCAGCTGGAAACACCATATATTTT.